This T cell receptor beta chain was identified during a study of blood T cell repertoires in COVID-19. V lost 3 bases, J lost 3 bases, and 10 bases lay in between. The length of the CDR3 is 14 residues. The germline V gene encodes CDR1 SGHNT and CDR2 YYREEE (reference sequence). As processed by the authors: Estimates of nucleated cell counts were drawn from the amplification of reference gene primers. Generated by immunoSEQ multiplex PCR, the TCRdb table keeps only in-frame clones and is missing some. V and J calls and clone size are copied from that table; D and trimming were computed from the DNA. The sample gives about 220,000 clones, about nine tenths of which show up once; approximately 2.5% is in the top ten.

The sample consisted of PBMCs or T cells enriched from blood (not recorded which). This receptor was identified in a woman aged 40 to 55 with acute COVID-19. The rearrangement joins TRBV5-4 to TRBJ2-1, with D possibly matching TRBD1 (5 bases). CDR3 in amino acids: CASSSGRNYNEQFF. CDR3 DNA: TGTGCCAGCAGCTCAGGGCGGAACTACAATGAGCAGTTCTTC.